The TCR beta chain described here comes from a study of cytomegalovirus exposure and HLA in healthy donors. The V gene lost 5 bases and the J gene lost 4 bases, with 22 bases spanning the gap. There are 17 residues in the CDR3. Germline V gene data show CDR1 as MDHEN and CDR2 as SYDVKM. TCRdb's copy holds only in-frame clones and misses some; the assay was immunoSEQ multiplex PCR. The sample lists 55,000 to 75,000 clones, about 96% occurring once. The chain is built from TRBV28 and TRBJ2-3; D might be TRBD1 (5 bases). The receptor was derived from a young woman in good health and CMV-seronegative. Material for sequencing was PBMCs. The DNA for the CDR3 is TGTGCCAGCAGTCCGACCTCTTGGGTTTGGGGCCCAGATACGCAGTATTTT. Its protein product is CASSPTSWVWGPDTQYF.